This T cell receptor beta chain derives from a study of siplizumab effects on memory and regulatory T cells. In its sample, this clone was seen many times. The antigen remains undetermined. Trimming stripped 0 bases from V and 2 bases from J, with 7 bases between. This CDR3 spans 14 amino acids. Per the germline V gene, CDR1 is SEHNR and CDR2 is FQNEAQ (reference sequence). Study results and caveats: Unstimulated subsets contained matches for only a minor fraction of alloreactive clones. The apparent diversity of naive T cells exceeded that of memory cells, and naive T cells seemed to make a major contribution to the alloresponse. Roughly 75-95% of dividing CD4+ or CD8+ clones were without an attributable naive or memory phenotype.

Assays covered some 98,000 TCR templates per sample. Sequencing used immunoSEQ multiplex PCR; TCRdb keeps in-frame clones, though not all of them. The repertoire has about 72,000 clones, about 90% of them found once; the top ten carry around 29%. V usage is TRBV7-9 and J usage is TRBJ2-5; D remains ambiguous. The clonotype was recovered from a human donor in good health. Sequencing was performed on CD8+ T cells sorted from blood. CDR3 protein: CASSLAFTQETQYF. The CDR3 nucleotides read TGTGCCAGCAGCTTAGCATTCACTCAAGAGACCCAGTACTTC.